The 17 T cell receptor beta chains below all came from one sample that was sequenced in a study of blood T cell repertoires in COVID-19. Here immunoSEQ multiplex PCR was the method, and the copy in TCRdb shows in-frame clones only, minus some. The sample consists of roughly 220,000 clones, around 89% of them appearing once. Sequenced: PBMCs or T cells enriched from blood (not recorded which). These receptors came from a woman between 18 and 29 years old in a cohort exposed to, infected with or recovered from COVID-19 (not recorded which).

This chain links TRBV13 with TRBJ1-4, with 7 bases fitting TRBD1. CDR1 and CDR2 (germline): PRHDT, FYEKMQ (reference sequence). Trimming at V came to 5 bases and at J to 4 bases, leaving 4 bases not matched to a gene. The CDR3 loop spans 14 amino acids. The CDR3 protein is CASSLRQGNEKLFF. The CDR3, as DNA: TGTGCCAGCAGCCTCCGACAGGGTAATGAAAAACTGTTTTTT.

The CDR3 loop reads CASSQVTADEQYF. DNA of the CDR3: TGTGCCAGCAGCCAAGTTACAGCGGACGAGCAGTACTTC. The rearrangement links TRBV3-1 (or the pseudogene TRBV3-2) to TRBJ2-7; a possible D gene is TRBD2 (5 bases). CDR1 LGHDT and CDR2 YNNKEL come from the germline V gene (reference sequence). The V end lost 1 base, the J end lost 5 bases, and 9 bases lay between the germline ends. The CDR3 is made up of 13 amino acids.

The chain links TRBV6-5 to TRBJ1-3; no firm D call. The length of the CDR3 is 16 residues. Trimming left V 0 bases short and J 0 bases short, with 9 bases between. The germline gives CDR1 MNHEY, CDR2 SVGAGI. The CDR3 spells CASSYSERSSGNTIYF. DNA for the CDR3: TGTGCCAGCAGTTACTCGGAGAGGAGCTCTGGAAACACCATATATTTT.

V is TRBV3-1 (or the pseudogene TRBV3-2) and J is TRBJ1-1, with TRBD1 identical over 9 bases. CDR1 and CDR2 from the germline V gene are LGHDT and YNNKEL (reference sequence). V lost 7 bases, J lost 1 base, and 4 bases stayed unmatched. CDR3 length equals 14 residues. CDR3 residues: CASTTGGWNTEAFF. CDR3 coding DNA: TGTGCCAGCACGACAGGGGGGTGGAACACTGAAGCTTTCTTT.

The V and J genes are TRBV5-1 and TRBJ2-1, with TRBD1 matching over 10 bases. V gave up 0 bases and J gave up 9 bases; unmatched junction bases: 12. This CDR3 has 17 residues. Germline V gene sequence: CDR1 SGHRS, CDR2 YFSETQ. CDR3 loop: CASSLGTGGYSSGEQFF. The CDR3 DNA sequence: TGCGCCAGCAGCTTGGGGACAGGGGGATACTCGAGCGGTGAGCAGTTCTTC.

A few counts support this clone. V gene TRBV3-1 (or the pseudogene TRBV3-2) combines with J gene TRBJ2-5, with TRBD2 identical over 8 bases. The CDR3 runs 15 residues. The V gene end was trimmed by 4 bases and the J gene end by 2 bases; junction bases not matched to a gene: 6. The germline gives CDR1 LGHDT, CDR2 YNNKEL (reference sequence). The CDR3 sequence: CASSLSGEPQETQYF. CDR3 bases: TGTGCCAGCAGCCTTAGCGGGGAACCTCAAGAGACCCAGTACTTC.

The V and J genes are TRBV27 and TRBJ1-2; 7 bases line up with TRBD1. The CDR3 is 15 amino acids. Germline lookup yields CDR1 MNHEY and CDR2 SMNVEV (reference sequence). With V trimmed by 5 bases and J by 5 bases, 11 bases remained unmatched. Here the CDR3 DNA reads TGTGCCAGCAGTCGAGACAGGACAGGATGGTATGGCTACACCTTC. Its translation is CASSRDRTGWYGYTF.

This clone was detected once. This chain connects TRBV2 to TRBJ2-1; TRBD1 matches at 8 bases. Trimming took 6 bases from V and 4 from J; bases not matched to a gene: 11. The CDR3 is made up of 16 amino acids. CDR1 SNHLY and CDR2 FYNNEI come from the germline V gene. CDR3 amino acids: CASRELTGEAYNEQFF. The CDR3 DNA reads TGTGCCAGCAGGGAATTGACAGGGGAGGCGTACAATGAGCAGTTCTTC.

The chain employs TRBV5-1 and TRBJ1-5; 10 bases align to TRBD1. V trimming: 3 bases; J trimming: 2 bases; junction bases outside the gene matches: 2. This CDR3 spans 15 amino acids. CDR1 and CDR2 (germline): SGHRS, YFSETQ. In nucleotides, the CDR3 is TGCGCCAGCAGCTCAGGACAGGGGGGCAATCAGCCCCAGCATTTT. As protein: CASSSGQGGNQPQHF.

The chain employs TRBV19 and TRBJ2-3; D ambiguous. Trimming took 9 bases from V and 0 from J, leaving 16 bases between them. The CDR3 contains 15 residues. Looked up from germline, CDR1 is LNHDA and CDR2 is SQIVND (reference sequence). The CDR3 DNA is TGTGCCAGCCGGCAGGCCTCAACTAGCACAGATACGCAGTATTTT. It encodes CASRQASTSTDTQYF.

V usage is TRBV24-1 and J usage is TRBJ2-2; a possible D gene is TRBD1 (6 bases). Germline V gene lookup returns CDR1 KGHDR and CDR2 SFDVKD. The V end was cut by 3 bases, the J end by 5 bases, with 18 bases between. CDR3 length: 17 amino acids. Here the CDR3 reads CATSDQVPGEGTGELFF. CDR3 in DNA: TGTGCCACCAGTGATCAAGTCCCAGGGGAAGGGACCGGGGAGCTGTTTTTT.

The gene calls are TRBV2 and TRBJ1-2; 8 positions agree with TRBD1. V lost 6 bases, J lost 0 bases, and 12 bases stayed unmatched. CDR3 length: 17 residues. Germline V gene data show CDR1 as SNHLY and CDR2 as FYNNEI. For the CDR3, the DNA is TGTGCCAGCAGCTACTCCGGGACAGGTGGATCTAACTATGGCTACACCTTC. Its translation is CASSYSGTGGSNYGYTF.

The chain carries TRBV7-9 and TRBJ1-5; D gene uncertain. Germline CDR1 is SEHNR and CDR2 is FQNEAQ (reference sequence). This CDR3 spans 14 amino acids. The ends were cut back, 3 bases at V and 0 bases at J, with 6 bases in the middle. The CDR3 protein is CASSLQNSNQPQHF. The CDR3 coding sequence is TGTGCCAGCAGCTTGCAGAATAGCAATCAGCCCCAGCATTTT.

The chain uses TRBV7-9 and TRBJ2-7; D is perhaps TRBD1 (6 bases). Trimming stripped 6 bases from V and 3 bases from J, with 18 bases between. Germline-derived CDR1 and CDR2 are SEHNR and FQNEAQ (reference sequence). The CDR3 has 15 amino acids. CDR3 sequence: CASRTDRDKNYEQYF. Here the CDR3 DNA reads TGTGCCAGCAGGACGGACCGGGACAAGAACTACGAGCAGTACTTC.

The CDR3 sequence is CASSLRLAGLNEQFF. CDR3 DNA: TGTGCCAGCAGCTTAAGACTAGCGGGACTCAATGAGCAGTTCTTC. The chain combines TRBV11-3 with TRBJ2-1; 11 nucleotides agree with TRBD2. Germline V gene sequence: CDR1 SGHNT, CDR2 YENEEA. The CDR3 contains 15 residues. V dropped 2 bases and J dropped 6; count of bases not matched to a gene: 3.

The rearrangement links TRBV2 to TRBJ1-5; 8 nucleotides align to TRBD1. Germline V lookup: CDR1 SNHLY, CDR2 FYNNEI. V lost 2 bases and J lost 7; bases outside the gene matches: 7. The CDR3 sequence is 15 residues long. CDR3 in amino acids: CASSEKAGGGQPQHF. In nucleotides, the CDR3 is TGTGCCAGCAGTGAAAAGGCAGGGGGCGGGCAGCCCCAGCATTTT.

The chain employs TRBV4-1 and TRBJ1-6; no clear D. This CDR3 is 14 amino acids long. Germline CDR1 is MGHRA and CDR2 is YSYEKL. V was cut by 11 bases and J by 7 bases, with 18 bases left in between. CDR3 protein: CAGGGPQWNSPLHF. The CDR3 coding sequence is TGCGCCGGAGGAGGGCCCCAGTGGAATTCACCCCTCCACTTT.